The next 18 T cell receptor beta chains were all read from a single sample in a study of human T cells and chemical hapten exposure. Noted time point: pre-sensitization, week 0. Treatment meaning: therapeutic diphenylcyclopropenone sensitization with weekly scalp DPC. TCRdb re-called the RACE reads through MiXCR, storing one row per CDR3 protein. The table lists under 400,000 distinct CDR3 sequences, approximately 5.1% of them singletons. Sequencing used whole blood, obtained in connection with sensitization to the hapten diphenylcyclopropenone (DPC). The receptors here all came from a woman in her 50s with alopecia areata. Some clones in this sample may be carry-over from other donors' samples.

This clonotype was seen repeatedly, ten times or more. The gene calls are TRBV24-1 and TRBJ1-5; D gene ambiguous. CDR3 size: 12 residues. With 4 bases removed from V and 9 bases from J, the gap between germline ends came to 9 bases. Germline V CDR1 and CDR2: KGHDR, SFDVKD. The CDR3 coding sequence is TGTGCCACCAGTGAAGGCTCCGGGCCCCAGCATTTT. Protein product: CATSEGSGPQHF.

The V call is TRBV28, the J call TRBJ1-2, with 7 bases fitting TRBD1. Germline CDR1 and CDR2: MDHEN and SYDVKM. V lost 5 bases and J lost 4; bases outside the gene matches: 7. The CDR3 covers 14 residues. In DNA form, the CDR3 reads TGTGCCAGCAGTCCCCCGGACAGGATCTATGGCTACACCTTC. Protein product: CASSPPDRIYGYTF.

Details on this clonotype: It may be a read error: a sequence one base away is much more abundant. The chain recombines TRBV28 with TRBJ2-3; 12 bases agree with TRBD1. CDR1 is MDHEN and CDR2 is SYDVKM in the germline V gene. The CDR3 sequence is 16 residues long. The CDR3 protein is CASSIRDRGLAETQYF. The DNA for the CDR3 is TGTGCCAGCAGTATCCGGGACAGGGGGCTTGCAGAAACGCAGTATTTT.

V is TRBV29-1 and J is TRBJ2-1, with D perhaps matching TRBD1 (6 bases). Germline V gene data show CDR1 as SQVTM and CDR2 as ANQGSEA. Trimming took 6 bases from V and 8 from J, leaving 17 bases between them. CDR3 length: 13 amino acids. CDR3 bases: TGCAGCGTGGCAGGGGACGCCCCGCATGAGCAGTTCTTC. It yields the protein CSVAGDAPHEQFF.

The chain combines TRBV5-4 with TRBJ2-3; 9 bases are a match to TRBD1. This CDR3 spans 15 amino acids. V lost 4 bases, J lost 6 bases, and 9 bases stayed unmatched. CDR1 and CDR2 from the germline V gene are SGHNT and YYREEE (reference sequence). This CDR3 reads CASSPGTGSEDTQYF. CDR3 in DNA: TGTGCCAGCAGCCCGGGGACAGGGAGTGAGGATACGCAGTATTTT.

The chain couples TRBV12-5 to TRBJ2-3; TRBD2 aligns across 9 bases. The length of the CDR3 is 14 residues. Germline V gene lookup returns CDR1 LGHNT and CDR2 FRNRAP. J gave up 7 bases and V 3 bases, and 5 bases lay outside the gene matches. CDR3 region: CASGLAGGQNTQYF. Here the CDR3 DNA reads TGTGCTAGTGGTTTAGCGGGGGGCCAGAATACGCAGTATTTT.

This clonotype has at least ten counts. The rearrangement links TRBV6-1 to TRBJ2-3, with D tentatively TRBD2 (6 bases). The CDR3 has 16 amino acids. CDR1 MNHNS and CDR2 SASEGT come from the germline V gene. The V gene lost 5 bases and the J gene lost 0 bases, with 15 bases spanning the gap. The CDR3 nucleotides are TGTGCCAGCAGTCCCTGGACTACCCCTAGCACAGATACGCAGTATTTT. It specifies CASSPWTTPSTDTQYF.

A few counts support this clonotype. V gene TRBV12-3 or TRBV12-4 combines with J gene TRBJ2-5; tentatively, D is TRBD2 (6 bases). This CDR3 has 12 residues. V dropped 4 bases and J dropped 5 bases, with 8 bases sitting between them. CDR3 DNA: TGTGCCAGCAGTTATGGGAGGGAGACCCAGTACTTC. Its translation is CASSYGRETQYF.

V gene TRBV7-9 combines with J gene TRBJ2-7; D not certain. V lost 4 bases and J lost 1, with 11 bases in between. The CDR3 is made up of 14 amino acids. CDR1 and CDR2 (germline): SEHNR, FQNEAQ (reference sequence). The CDR3 bases are TGTGCCAGCAGCTCTGACCCAACTTCCTACGAGCAGTACTTC. This codes for CASSSDPTSYEQYF.

V and J are TRBV7-9 and TRBJ1-4; TRBD1 matches 12 bases. The CDR3 contains 18 residues. The V gene end was trimmed by 5 bases and the J gene end by 3 bases; junction bases not matched to a gene: 10. CDR1 SEHNR and CDR2 FQNEAQ come from the germline V gene (reference sequence). The CDR3 sequence: CASSQPGQGASANEKLFF. Written as DNA, the CDR3 is TGTGCCAGCAGCCAACCGGGACAGGGGGCCTCGGCTAATGAAAAACTGTTTTTT.

J is TRBJ1-3 and V is TRBV28; no firm D call. CDR1 and CDR2 from the germline V gene are MDHEN and SYDVKM. This CDR3 is built from 13 residues. V was cut by 6 bases and J by 1 base, with 7 bases left in between. CDR3 sequence reads: CASRHRSGNTIYF. CDR3 DNA sequence: TGTGCCAGCAGACACAGATCTGGAAACACCATATATTTT.

This clonotype was observed many times. The V gene is TRBV6-5, the J gene TRBJ2-7; TRBD1 matches at 8 bases. From germline, CDR1 is MNHEY and CDR2 SVGAGI. The CDR3 is 13 amino acids. V was clipped by 8 bases and J by 0 bases; unmatched bases: 3. Here the CDR3 DNA reads TGTGCCAGCCGCGGGACAGGCTCCTACGAGCAGTACTTC. This encodes CASRGTGSYEQYF.

This clonotype has a count of ten or more. V and J are TRBV12-3 or TRBV12-4 and TRBJ2-3, with 11 bases aligning to TRBD2. The CDR3 spans 15 residues. V shed 5 bases and J 5 bases; nucleotides not matched to a gene: 6. This CDR3 reads CASSPSGGPGDTQYF. In DNA form, the CDR3 reads TGTGCCAGCAGTCCTAGCGGGGGGCCGGGAGATACGCAGTATTTT.

This clonotype was observed a handful of times. CDR3 bases: TGCGCCAGCAGCTTGGTAGCAGGGGCGGATCAGCCCCAGCATTTT. This codes for CASSLVAGADQPQHF. This chain uses TRBV5-1 with TRBJ1-5, with D possibly TRBD1 on 6 matching bases. The CDR3 consists of 15 residues. Germline values: CDR1 SGHRS, CDR2 YFSETQ. V was clipped by 0 bases and J by 5 bases, with 12 bases between them.

This clonotype was picked up many times. The V call is TRBV6-2 or TRBV6-3, the J call TRBJ2-2; D not certain. V lost 0 bases and J 5 bases, leaving 10 bases between the germline ends. Germline V gene lookup returns CDR1 MNHEY and CDR2 SVGEGT. The CDR3 length is 15 residues. CDR3 nucleotide sequence: TGTGCCAGCAGTTACTCTACCGGACGGACCGGGGAGCTGTTTTTT. It translates to CASSYSTGRTGELFF.

This clonotype was found many times. The chain uses TRBV3-1 and TRBJ2-7, with D maybe TRBD2 (6 bases). Germline assignment: CDR1 LGHDT and CDR2 YNNKEL (reference sequence). Trimming took off 8 bases at V and 3 bases at J, with 11 bases between the two ends. The CDR3 contains 12 residues. The CDR3 reads CASGGGYYEQYF. CDR3 DNA: TGTGCCAGCGGGGGAGGATACTACGAGCAGTACTTC.

This clonotype was seen a few times. The rearrangement uses TRBV7-8 and TRBJ1-1, with D unresolved. Trimming removed 6 bases at V and 3 bases at J, with 8 bases between. The CDR3 is 12 amino acids. CDR1 is SGHVS and CDR2 is FQNEAQ in the germline V gene. The CDR3 sequence is CASRGYDTEAFF. CDR3 DNA: TGTGCCAGCAGGGGGTACGACACTGAAGCTTTCTTT.

This clonotype was observed many times. V is TRBV7-2 and J is TRBJ2-7; D may correspond to TRBD1 or TRBD2 (5 bases each). Per germline, CDR1 SGHTA and CDR2 FQGNSA. The germline V and J ends were trimmed by 4 bases and 4 bases, with 11 bases remaining between them. The CDR3 totals 13 residues. The CDR3 protein is CASSSRDGYEQYF. CDR3 DNA: TGTGCCAGCAGCTCCCGGGACGGGTACGAGCAGTACTTC.